The rows below give T cell receptor beta chains drawn from one sample of a study of beta chain features in type 1 diabetes. The protocol was immunoSEQ multiplex PCR, while the TCRdb copy is restricted to in-frame clones and leaves out a portion. The data contain more than 300,000 clones, approximately 12% of them singletons. The sample was naive CD4+ T cells from blood. The receptor set was obtained from a woman aged 18-30 years with type 1 diabetes. Each CDR3 is given with its conserved first and last residue. A D gene is named only where the DNA matches it firmly. Clone size, where shown, is once, few, many, or a class for clones that have expanded.

j_call: TRBJ1-3; v_call: TRBV13; d_call: TRBD1; clone_size: NA; cdr3_aa: CASSTLDRADGNTIYF; cdr3_nt: TGTGCCAGCAGCACCCTAGACAGGGCAGACGGAAACACCATATATTTT
j_call: TRBJ1-2; v_call: TRBV30; d_call: NA; clone_size: NA; cdr3_aa: CAWSVGVGYTF; cdr3_nt: TGTGCCTGGAGCGTCGGGGTTGGCTACACCTTC
j_call: TRBJ2-7; v_call: TRBV7-2; d_call: NA; clone_size: few; cdr3_aa: CASSSLGEQYF; cdr3_nt: TGTGCCAGCAGCTCCCTCGGGGAGCAGTACTTC
j_call: TRBJ1-5; v_call: TRBV7-2; d_call: NA; clone_size: NA; cdr3_aa: CASSPQGMTQHF; cdr3_nt: TGTGCCAGCAGCCCTCAGGGGATGACCCAGCATTTT
j_call: TRBJ1-1; v_call: TRBV5-1; d_call: NA; clone_size: NA; cdr3_aa: CASSVIPGDTEAFF; cdr3_nt: TGCGCCAGCAGCGTTATCCCGGGGGACACTGAAGCTTTCTTT
j_call: TRBJ2-3; v_call: TRBV4-3; d_call: NA; clone_size: NA; cdr3_aa: CASSQDLNRVVFGTQYF; cdr3_nt: TGCGCCAGCAGCCAAGATCTCAACAGGGTGGTGTTTGGTACGCAGTATTTT
j_call: TRBJ2-7; v_call: TRBV7-2; d_call: NA; clone_size: few; cdr3_aa: CASSDESSYEQYF; cdr3_nt: TGTGCCAGCAGCGATGAGAGCTCCTACGAGCAGTACTTC
j_call: TRBJ2-7; v_call: TRBV5-1; d_call: TRBD2; clone_size: NA; cdr3_aa: CASSSPGGAPEYF; cdr3_nt: TGCGCCAGCAGCTCTCCGGGGGGGGCCCCCGAGTACTTC
j_call: TRBJ1-2; v_call: TRBV6-5; d_call: NA; clone_size: NA; cdr3_aa: CASRKDSMIYGYTF; cdr3_nt: TGTGCCAGCAGAAAGGACAGTATGATCTATGGCTACACCTTC
j_call: TRBJ1-6; v_call: TRBV25-1; d_call: NA; clone_size: few; cdr3_aa: CASSDSYNSPLHF; cdr3_nt: TGTGCCAGCAGTGACAGTTATAATTCACCCCTCCACTTT
j_call: TRBJ2-5; v_call: TRBV9; d_call: NA; clone_size: NA; cdr3_aa: CASSVQGGDRETQYF; cdr3_nt: TGTGCCAGCAGCGTCCAGGGGGGTGACCGGGAGACCCAGTACTTC
j_call: TRBJ2-5; v_call: TRBV28; d_call: NA; clone_size: few; cdr3_aa: CASSPYLRGFRQETQYF; cdr3_nt: TGTGCCAGCAGTCCTTACCTCAGGGGATTCCGCCAAGAGACCCAGTACTTC
j_call: TRBJ2-3; v_call: TRBV7-2; d_call: NA; clone_size: NA; cdr3_aa: CASSYSGYTDTQYF; cdr3_nt: TGTGCCAGCAGCTATAGCGGATACACAGATACGCAGTATTTT
j_call: TRBJ2-1; v_call: TRBV11-2; d_call: NA; clone_size: few; cdr3_aa: CASSFQGGSYNEQFF; cdr3_nt: TGTGCCAGCAGCTTCCAGGGGGGCTCCTACAATGAGCAGTTCTTC
j_call: TRBJ1-4; v_call: TRBV7-2; d_call: TRBD1; clone_size: few; cdr3_aa: CASSAGTAGEKLFF; cdr3_nt: TGTGCCAGCAGCGCCGGGACAGCAGGAGAAAAACTGTTTTTT
j_call: TRBJ2-7; v_call: TRBV18; d_call: TRBD1; clone_size: NA; cdr3_aa: CASSLRQGAYEQYF; cdr3_nt: TGTGCCAGCTCACTTCGACAGGGAGCCTACGAGCAGTACTTC
j_call: TRBJ2-5; v_call: TRBV5-4; d_call: TRBD2; clone_size: NA; cdr3_aa: CASSFRLAAQETQYF; cdr3_nt: TGTGCCAGCAGCTTCCGCCTAGCGGCCCAAGAGACCCAGTACTTC
j_call: TRBJ1-5; v_call: TRBV30; d_call: NA; clone_size: NA; cdr3_aa: CAWSVLGTLQPQHF; cdr3_nt: TGTGCCTGGAGTGTATTAGGGACACTTCAGCCCCAGCATTTT
j_call: TRBJ2-5; v_call: TRBV9; d_call: TRBD2; clone_size: few; cdr3_aa: CASSVPGGREETQYF; cdr3_nt: TGTGCCAGCAGCGTCCCTGGCGGGAGGGAGGAGACCCAGTACTTC
j_call: TRBJ2-1; v_call: TRBV19; d_call: TRBD1; clone_size: NA; cdr3_aa: CASATGAWSYNEQFF; cdr3_nt: TGTGCCAGTGCAACAGGGGCATGGTCGTACAATGAGCAGTTCTTC
j_call: TRBJ2-1; v_call: TRBV14; d_call: TRBD2; clone_size: NA; cdr3_aa: CASSQLSGRTGNEQFF; cdr3_nt: TGTGCCAGCAGCCAACTTAGCGGGAGAACGGGCAATGAGCAGTTCTTC
j_call: TRBJ2-7; v_call: TRBV7-9; d_call: NA; clone_size: once; cdr3_aa: CASSLTAGDYEQYF; cdr3_nt: TGTGCCAGCAGCTTGACGGCAGGGGATTACGAGCAGTACTTC
j_call: TRBJ1-3; v_call: TRBV30; d_call: NA; clone_size: few; cdr3_aa: CAWSAAGLFSGNTIYF; cdr3_nt: TGTGCCTGGAGTGCCGCGGGACTGTTCTCTGGAAACACCATATATTTT
j_call: TRBJ2-5; v_call: TRBV19; d_call: TRBD2; clone_size: NA; cdr3_aa: CASSVLAGGQETQYF; cdr3_nt: TGTGCCAGTAGTGTTCTAGCGGGAGGGCAAGAGACCCAGTACTTC
j_call: TRBJ2-3; v_call: TRBV7-9; d_call: NA; clone_size: NA; cdr3_aa: CASSPLPVFQYF; cdr3_nt: TGTGCCAGCAGCCCCCTACCCGTATTTCAGTATTTT
j_call: TRBJ2-1; v_call: TRBV19; d_call: TRBD2; clone_size: NA; cdr3_aa: CASSIDGLAGESLYNEQFF; cdr3_nt: TGTGCCAGTAGTATTGACGGGCTAGCGGGAGAATCTCTCTACAATGAGCAGTTCTTC
j_call: TRBJ2-5; v_call: TRBV6-6; d_call: TRBD1; clone_size: once; cdr3_aa: CASSRGRDSKETQYF; cdr3_nt: TGTGCCAGCAGTCGCGGTCGGGACAGTAAAGAGACCCAGTACTTC
j_call: TRBJ2-2; v_call: TRBV30; d_call: TRBD1; clone_size: few; cdr3_aa: CAWKIGGHTGELFF; cdr3_nt: TGTGCCTGGAAGATAGGGGGCCACACCGGGGAGCTGTTTTTT
j_call: TRBJ1-1; v_call: TRBV9; d_call: NA; clone_size: NA; cdr3_aa: CASSPHRLNTEAFF; cdr3_nt: TGTGCCAGCAGCCCCCACAGGCTGAACACTGAAGCTTTCTTT
j_call: TRBJ1-5; v_call: TRBV7-2; d_call: NA; clone_size: NA; cdr3_aa: CASSLAKERIHQPQHF; cdr3_nt: TGTGCCAGCAGCTTAGCAAAGGAGAGGATTCACCAGCCCCAGCATTTT
j_call: TRBJ2-3; v_call: TRBV4-3; d_call: NA; clone_size: NA; cdr3_aa: CASSQERPGATTDTQYF; cdr3_nt: TGCGCCAGCAGCCAAGAACGGCCGGGAGCTACCACAGATACGCAGTATTTT
j_call: TRBJ2-3; v_call: TRBV5-4; d_call: NA; clone_size: NA; cdr3_aa: CASSPPLAEGTDTQYF; cdr3_nt: TGTGCCAGCAGCCCTCCACTAGCAGAAGGCACAGATACGCAGTATTTT
j_call: TRBJ1-2; v_call: TRBV19; d_call: NA; clone_size: few; cdr3_aa: CASRNGYGYTF; cdr3_nt: TGTGCCAGTAGGAACGGGTATGGCTACACCTTC
j_call: TRBJ1-5; v_call: TRBV19; d_call: NA; clone_size: few; cdr3_aa: CASSRVRSNQPQHF; cdr3_nt: TGTGCCAGTAGCCGGGTGCGAAGCAATCAGCCCCAGCATTTT
j_call: TRBJ2-4; v_call: TRBV4-1; d_call: TRBD2; clone_size: NA; cdr3_aa: CASSQERAGGMNIQYF; cdr3_nt: TGCGCCAGCAGCCAAGAGAGGGCGGGAGGAATGAACATTCAGTACTTC
j_call: TRBJ2-3; v_call: TRBV15; d_call: TRBD2; clone_size: few; cdr3_aa: CATSSRILRLAVSTDTQYF; cdr3_nt: TGTGCCACCAGCAGCCGGATTTTAAGACTAGCGGTCTCCACAGATACGCAGTATTTT
j_call: TRBJ1-3; v_call: TRBV7-2; d_call: NA; clone_size: NA; cdr3_aa: CASSLEGQNTIYF; cdr3_nt: TGTGCCAGCAGCTTAGAGGGGCAGAACACCATATATTTT
j_call: TRBJ2-3; v_call: TRBV30; d_call: TRBD1; clone_size: NA; cdr3_aa: CAWSGTGGTSDTQYF; cdr3_nt: TGTGCCTGGAGCGGGACAGGGGGTACGTCAGATACGCAGTATTTT
j_call: TRBJ1-2; v_call: TRBV28; d_call: TRBD1; clone_size: NA; cdr3_aa: CASSSLGQGLNYGYTF; cdr3_nt: TGTGCCAGCAGTTCCCTGGGACAGGGCCTTAACTATGGCTACACCTTC
j_call: TRBJ2-2; v_call: TRBV28; d_call: TRBD2; clone_size: once; cdr3_aa: CASSSAGALNTGELFF; cdr3_nt: TGTGCCAGCAGTTCAGCGGGAGCATTAAACACCGGGGAGCTGTTTTTT
j_call: TRBJ2-3; v_call: TRBV5-1; d_call: TRBD2; clone_size: NA; cdr3_aa: CASSMRESDTQYF; cdr3_nt: TGCGCCAGCAGTATGCGGGAGTCCGATACGCAGTATTTT
j_call: TRBJ2-2; v_call: TRBV28; d_call: TRBD1; clone_size: NA; cdr3_aa: CASSPPAGGYGGELFF; cdr3_nt: TGTGCCAGCAGTCCCCCGGCAGGGGGCTACGGCGGGGAGCTGTTTTTT
j_call: TRBJ1-2; v_call: TRBV11-2; d_call: NA; clone_size: few; cdr3_aa: CASSPKMGGHGYTF; cdr3_nt: TGTGCCAGCAGCCCGAAGATGGGGGGTCATGGCTACACCTTC
j_call: TRBJ1-2; v_call: TRBV7-2; d_call: TRBD1; clone_size: few; cdr3_aa: CASSIQGIDGYTF; cdr3_nt: TGTGCCAGCAGCATACAGGGGATTGATGGCTACACCTTC
j_call: TRBJ1-2; v_call: TRBV6-5; d_call: NA; clone_size: NA; cdr3_aa: CASMGASTNYGYTF; cdr3_nt: TGTGCCAGCATGGGGGCCAGTACTAACTATGGCTACACCTTC
j_call: TRBJ1-1; v_call: TRBV11-2; d_call: NA; clone_size: NA; cdr3_aa: CASSLRGGEAFF; cdr3_nt: TGTGCCAGCAGCCTGAGGGGGGGAGAAGCTTTCTTT
j_call: TRBJ2-4; v_call: TRBV7-6; d_call: NA; clone_size: NA; cdr3_aa: CATVVRPRNIQYF; cdr3_nt: TGTGCCACCGTAGTCCGTCCCAGGAACATTCAGTACTTC
j_call: TRBJ2-1; v_call: TRBV4-3; d_call: TRBD2; clone_size: NA; cdr3_aa: CASSQSSWLAGLSSYNEQFF; cdr3_nt: TGCGCCAGCAGCCAGTCGTCCTGGCTAGCGGGGCTGAGCTCCTACAATGAGCAGTTCTTC
j_call: TRBJ2-4; v_call: TRBV25-1; d_call: TRBD1; clone_size: few; cdr3_aa: CASSDTGGKNIQYF; cdr3_nt: TGTGCCAGCAGTGACACAGGGGGGAAAAACATTCAGTACTTC
j_call: TRBJ2-5; v_call: TRBV5-6; d_call: NA; clone_size: NA; cdr3_aa: CASSSGVTIETQYF; cdr3_nt: TGTGCCAGCAGTTCGGGAGTCACGATAGAGACCCAGTACTTC
j_call: TRBJ2-1; v_call: TRBV19; d_call: NA; clone_size: few; cdr3_aa: CASSNPDSSYNEQFF; cdr3_nt: TGTGCCAGTAGTAATCCCGACAGCTCCTACAATGAGCAGTTCTTC
j_call: TRBJ2-7; v_call: TRBV6-6; d_call: TRBD2; clone_size: NA; cdr3_aa: CASSSGGEQYF; cdr3_nt: TGTGCCAGCAGCTCGGGGGGGGAGCAGTACTTC
j_call: TRBJ2-7; v_call: TRBV25-1; d_call: TRBD1; clone_size: few; cdr3_aa: CASSEAGTGIYEQYF; cdr3_nt: TGTGCCAGCAGTGAGGCCGGGACAGGGATCTACGAGCAGTACTTC
j_call: TRBJ2-5; v_call: TRBV7-2; d_call: TRBD2; clone_size: NA; cdr3_aa: CASSLGLAGVETQYF; cdr3_nt: TGTGCCAGCAGCTTGGGTTTAGCGGGAGTGGAGACCCAGTACTTC
j_call: TRBJ2-7; v_call: TRBV5-1; d_call: NA; clone_size: few; cdr3_aa: CASSRRASSDEQYF; cdr3_nt: TGCGCCAGCAGCCGCAGGGCAAGCTCTGACGAGCAGTACTTC
j_call: TRBJ2-1; v_call: TRBV2; d_call: TRBD1; clone_size: few; cdr3_aa: CARDRSGRRNEQFF; cdr3_nt: TGTGCCAGGGACAGGAGCGGACGACGCAATGAGCAGTTCTTC
j_call: TRBJ1-5; v_call: TRBV4-1; d_call: NA; clone_size: NA; cdr3_aa: CASSQERGGYQPQHF; cdr3_nt: TGCGCCAGCAGCCAAGAAAGGGGCGGCTATCAGCCCCAGCATTTT